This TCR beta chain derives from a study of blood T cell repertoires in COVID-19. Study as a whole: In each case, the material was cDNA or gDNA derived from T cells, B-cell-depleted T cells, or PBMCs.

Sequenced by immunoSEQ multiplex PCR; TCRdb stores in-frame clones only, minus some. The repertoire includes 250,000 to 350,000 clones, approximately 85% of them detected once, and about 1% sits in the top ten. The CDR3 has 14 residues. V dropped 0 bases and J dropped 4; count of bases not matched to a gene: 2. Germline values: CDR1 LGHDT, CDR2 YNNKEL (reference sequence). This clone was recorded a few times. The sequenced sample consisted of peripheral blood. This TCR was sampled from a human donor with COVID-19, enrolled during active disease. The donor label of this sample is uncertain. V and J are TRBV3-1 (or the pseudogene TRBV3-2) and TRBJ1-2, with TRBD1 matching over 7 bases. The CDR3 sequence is CASSQDGDSYGYTF. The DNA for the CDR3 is TGTGCCAGCAGCCAAGATGGGGACAGCTATGGCTACACCTTC.